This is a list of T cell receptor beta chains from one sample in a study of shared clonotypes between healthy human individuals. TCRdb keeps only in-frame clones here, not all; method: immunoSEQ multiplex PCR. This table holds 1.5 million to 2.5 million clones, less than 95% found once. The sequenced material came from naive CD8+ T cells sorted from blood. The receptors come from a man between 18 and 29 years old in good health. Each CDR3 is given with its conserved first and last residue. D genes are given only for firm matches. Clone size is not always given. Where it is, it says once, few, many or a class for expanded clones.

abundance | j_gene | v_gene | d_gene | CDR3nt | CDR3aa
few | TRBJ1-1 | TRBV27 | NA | TGTGCCAGCAGTTTGGGACAGAACACTGAAGCTTTCTTT | CASSLGQNTEAFF
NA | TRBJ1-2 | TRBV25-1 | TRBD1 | TGTGCCAGCAGTGAATCGGGGGGACAGGGCTTTGGCTACACCTTC | CASSESGGQGFGYTF
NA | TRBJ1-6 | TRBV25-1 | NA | TGTGCCAGCAGTCAGCCCGACAGCTCCTATAATTCACCCCTCCACTTT | CASSQPDSSYNSPLHF
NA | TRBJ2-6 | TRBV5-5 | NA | TGTGCCAGCAGCTCGCCCTCTAGGCCGTCTGGGGCCAACGTCCTGACTTTC | CASSSPSRPSGANVLTF
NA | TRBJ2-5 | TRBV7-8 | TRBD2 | TGTGCCAGCAGCGGGATACTAGCGGGGGAACACCAAGAGACCCAGTACTTC | CASSGILAGEHQETQYF
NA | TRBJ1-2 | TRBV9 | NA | TGTGCCAGCAGCGTAGGCCCCGAAAACTATGGCTACACCTTC | CASSVGPENYGYTF
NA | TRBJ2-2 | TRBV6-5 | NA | TGTGCCAGCAGTTACCGGCAGGGGAACACCGGGGAGCTGTTTTTT | CASSYRQGNTGELFF
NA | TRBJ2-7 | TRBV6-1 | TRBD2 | TGTGCCAGCAACTTACGGGAGGCCTACGAGCAGTACTTC | CASNLREAYEQYF
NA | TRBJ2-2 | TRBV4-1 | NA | TGCGCCAGCAGCCAAGATCGTGTAAACACCGGGGAGCTGTTTTTT | CASSQDRVNTGELFF
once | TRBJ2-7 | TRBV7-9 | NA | TGTGCCAGCAGCGACGCCGGGACCATCGATTACGAGCAGTACTTC | CASSDAGTIDYEQYF
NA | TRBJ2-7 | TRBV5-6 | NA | TGTGCCAGCAGCCCGGGGGGCAGTTACGAGCAGTACTTC | CASSPGGSYEQYF
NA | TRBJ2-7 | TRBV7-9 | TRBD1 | TGTGCCAGCAGCCCGAACAGGGGACCCCAGGAAGAGCAGTACTTC | CASSPNRGPQEEQYF
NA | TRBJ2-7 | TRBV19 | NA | TGTGCCAGTAGTACGGCACTAGACAGGGAGCAGTACTTC | CASSTALDREQYF
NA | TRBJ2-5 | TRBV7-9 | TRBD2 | TGTGCCAGCAGCACGACTAGCGGGGCACAAGAGACCCAGTACTTC | CASSTTSGAQETQYF
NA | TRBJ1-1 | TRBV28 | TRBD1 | TGTGCCAGCAGTTCAGGGGGCATTGAAGCTTTCTTT | CASSSGGIEAFF
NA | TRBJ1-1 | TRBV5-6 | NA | TGTGCCAGCAGCTCCGACAGCCGTTTTATGAACACTGAAGCTTTCTTT | CASSSDSRFMNTEAFF
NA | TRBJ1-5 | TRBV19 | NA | TGTGCCAGTAGTCTCCAGGGAGGCTATCAGCCCCAGCATTTT | CASSLQGGYQPQHF
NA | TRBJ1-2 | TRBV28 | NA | TGTGCCAGCAGTTTATATGGGACACTTAACTATGGCTACACCTTC | CASSLYGTLNYGYTF
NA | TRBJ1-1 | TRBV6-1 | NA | TGTGCCAGCAGTGAAGAACAGCACATGAACACTGAAGCTTTCTTT | CASSEEQHMNTEAFF
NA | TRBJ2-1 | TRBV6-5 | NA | TGTGCCAGCAGTTACGGTCCGGGGAGCTCCTACAATGAGCAGTTCTTC | CASSYGPGSSYNEQFF
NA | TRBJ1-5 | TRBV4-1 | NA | TGCGCCAGCAGCCAAGATAGATGGGAGGGGAATCAGCCCCAGCATTTT | CASSQDRWEGNQPQHF
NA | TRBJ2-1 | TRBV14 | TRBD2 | TGTGCCAGCAGCCCTAGCGGGTTCTACAATGAGCAGTTCTTC | CASSPSGFYNEQFF
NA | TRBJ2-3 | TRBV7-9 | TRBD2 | TGTGCCAGCAGCCTGGGACTAGCGGGAGAAGATACGCAGTATTTT | CASSLGLAGEDTQYF